The T cell receptor beta chain under discussion was sequenced for a study of blood T cell repertoires in COVID-19. Assay used: immunoSEQ multiplex PCR; TCRdb lists only in-frame clones, some missing. The data show around 140,000 clones, more than 75% seen once. Germline V lookup: CDR1 SGDLS, CDR2 YYNGEE. The trim removed 4 bases at V and 0 bases at J, leaving 18 bases unmatched. The CDR3 runs 20 residues. The V gene is TRBV9, the J gene TRBJ2-3, with 9 bases identical to TRBD2. The specimen sequenced was PBMCs or T cells enriched from blood (not recorded which). This receptor was obtained from a woman aged 50 to 65 who had recovered from COVID-19. The CDR3 sequence is CASSPFPRASGAVSTDTQYF. DNA for the CDR3: TGTGCCAGCAGCCCCTTCCCCCGGGCTAGCGGGGCTGTTAGCACAGATACGCAGTATTTT. Full variable domain (remainder filled in from reference TRBV9 and TRBJ2-3): DSGVTQTPKHLITATGQRVTLRCSPRSGDLSVYWYQQSLDQGLQFLIQYYNGEERAKGNILERFSAQQFPDLHSELNLSSLELGDSALYFCASSPFPRASGAVSTDTQYFGPGTRLTVL.